This T cell receptor (beta chain) was recovered during a study of blood T cell repertoires in COVID-19. Study at large: COVID-19 samples from acute and convalescent phases originated in the United States, Italy and Spain. T cells, B-cell-depleted T cells, or PBMCs supplied cDNA or gDNA.

In the study's own analysis: How many nucleated cells were present was estimated from reference gene primer amplification. TCRdb keeps only in-frame clones here, not all; method: immunoSEQ multiplex PCR. V and J calls plus clone size are reproduced from that table; the DNA served to infer D and trimming. The sample records around 250,000 clones, about 83% being singletons. This TCR was sampled from a man aged 25-45 years who had recovered from COVID-19. The sample consisted of peripheral blood.

The CDR3 loop is CATRLDRGSGDTQYF. The CDR3 DNA follows: TGTGCCACCAGGCTTGACAGGGGGAGCGGAGATACGCAGTATTTT. The chain has TRBV6-5 and TRBJ2-3; 9 bases are shared with TRBD1. Germline-derived CDR1 and CDR2 are MNHEY and SVGAGI. CDR3 length: 15 amino acids. V trimming: 10 bases; J trimming: 5 bases; junction bases outside the gene matches: 13.